These 17 T cell receptor beta chains were all obtained from the same sample, sequenced in a study of blood T cell repertoires in COVID-19. Profiled with immunoSEQ multiplex PCR; TCRdb holds only in-frame clones, not every one. The profile shows roughly 200,000 clones, roughly 83% of them singletons. Input material: PBMCs or T cells enriched from blood (not recorded which). These receptors all stem from a woman in her twenties or thirties who had recovered from COVID-19.

The chain links TRBV4-1 to TRBJ1-1, with D perhaps matching TRBD1 (6 bases). Germline V gives CDR1 MGHRA, CDR2 YSYEKL. This CDR3 spans 16 amino acids. V dropped 0 bases and J dropped 5 bases, with 16 bases sitting between them. Written as DNA, the CDR3 is TGCGCCAGCAGCCAAGAAGGCGGGGGGGCTGGTACTGAAGCTTTCTTT. Encoded protein: CASSQEGGGAGTEAFF.

The chain combines TRBV28 with TRBJ1-1, with D uncertain. Trimming took off 2 bases at V and 4 bases at J, with 5 bases between the two ends. The germline V gene has CDR1 MDHEN and CDR2 SYDVKM. The CDR3 has 12 amino acids. CDR3 region: CASSLTSTEAFF. The CDR3 region has the DNA TGTGCCAGCAGTTTAACCAGCACTGAAGCTTTCTTT.

The CDR3 here is CASSLSGDYSPLHF. The DNA of the CDR3 is TGCGCCAGCAGCTTATCGGGAGACTATTCACCCCTCCACTTT. The gene calls are TRBV5-1 and TRBJ1-6; D is uncertain. This CDR3 region has 14 residues. Germline V lookup: CDR1 SGHRS, CDR2 YFSETQ. V was cut by 2 bases and J by 8 bases, with 11 bases left in between.

This clone was counted between two and nine times. J is TRBJ1-5 and V is TRBV7-9; D unresolved. Trimming removed 3 bases at V and 4 bases at J, with 7 bases between. The CDR3 runs 13 residues. Germline V gene data show CDR1 as SEHNR and CDR2 as FQNEAQ (reference sequence). The CDR3 protein is CASSFTENQPQHF. The CDR3 bases are TGTGCCAGCAGCTTTACAGAAAATCAGCCCCAGCATTTT.

This sequence joins TRBV28 and TRBJ2-7, with 8 bases fitting TRBD1. The CDR3 consists of 16 residues. Germline V gene lookup returns CDR1 MDHEN and CDR2 SYDVKM. Trimming took 6 bases from V and 4 from J; bases not matched to a gene: 14. The CDR3 DNA reads TGTGCCAGCAGGCCCCCGACAGGGGAGATAACGTACGAGCAGTACTTC. Protein product: CASRPPTGEITYEQYF.

This chain joins TRBV14 and TRBJ2-1, with D possibly TRBD2 on 6 matching bases. The germline V gene has CDR1 SGHDN and CDR2 FVKESK. This CDR3 is 17 amino acids long. Trimming shortened V by 1 base and J by 7 bases, and 20 bases separated the two germline ends. CDR3 region: CASSQARTSWAGNEQFF. Here the CDR3 DNA reads TGTGCCAGCAGCCAAGCTCGCACTAGCTGGGCTGGAAATGAGCAGTTCTTC. The whole variable domain, remainder taken from reference TRBV14 and TRBJ2-1, is EAGVTQFPSHSVIEKGQTVTLRCDPISGHDNLYWYRRVMGKEIKFLLHFVKESKQDESGMPNNRFLAERTGGTYSTLKVQPAELEDSGVYFCASSQARTSWAGNEQFFGPGTRLTVL.

The chain couples TRBV10-3 to TRBJ1-1; D possibly corresponds to TRBD1 (6 bases). From germline, CDR1 is ENHRY and CDR2 SYGVKD. The CDR3 sequence is 13 residues long. With 7 bases removed from V and 1 base from J, the gap between germline ends came to 10 bases. The CDR3 is CAIKLTGNTEAFF. CDR3 bases: TGTGCCATCAAATTGACAGGGAACACTGAAGCTTTCTTT.

This sequence joins TRBV27 and TRBJ2-3, with TRBD2 matching over 10 bases. CDR1 is MNHEY and CDR2 is SMNVEV in the germline V gene (reference sequence). The CDR3 contains 15 residues. J lost 4 bases, V lost 4 bases, and 5 bases had no gene match. In nucleotides, the CDR3 is TGTGCCAGCAGTTCGATAGCGGGAGGTTCAGATACGCAGTATTTT. Its translation is CASSSIAGGSDTQYF.

This chain uses TRBV13 with TRBJ1-2; TRBD1 aligns across 8 bases. The J segment lost 2 bases and the V segment lost 3 bases, leaving 2 bases of the junction unmatched. This CDR3 is built from 14 residues. Germline-derived CDR1 and CDR2 are PRHDT and FYEKMQ (reference sequence). CDR3 nucleotides: TGTGCCAGCAGCTTTGACAGGGGAAACTATGGCTACACCTTC. Its translation: CASSFDRGNYGYTF.

The V call is TRBV18, the J call TRBJ2-1; 10 bases fit TRBD2. Germline lookup yields CDR1 KGHSH and CDR2 LQKENI. Trimming took 3 bases from V and 2 from J; bases not matched to a gene: 1. The CDR3 is 15 amino acids. The CDR3 protein is CASSPLAGAYNEQFF. The CDR3 nucleotides are TGTGCCAGCTCACCGCTAGCGGGAGCCTACAATGAGCAGTTCTTC.

The chain joins TRBV7-9 to TRBJ2-3; no reliable D call. From germline, CDR1 is SEHNR and CDR2 FQNEAQ (reference sequence). This CDR3 has 15 residues. V gave up 1 base and J gave up 0 bases, with 8 bases separating them. The CDR3 here is CASSLVSQSTDTQYF. DNA of the CDR3: TGTGCCAGCAGCTTAGTGTCACAGAGCACAGATACGCAGTATTTT.

CDR3 in amino acids: CASSVEVSDSPLHF. CDR3 bases: TGTGCCAGCAGCGTAGAAGTATCGGATTCACCCCTCCACTTT. The rearrangement uses TRBV9 and TRBJ1-6; no clear D. Germline V gives CDR1 SGDLS, CDR2 YYNGEE. The CDR3 has 14 amino acids. Trimming pared 0 bases from V and 8 bases from J, leaving 9 bases between. Combining the CDR3 with reference TRBV9 and TRBJ1-6 gives the whole variable domain DSGVTQTPKHLITATGQRVTLRCSPRSGDLSVYWYQQSLDQGLQFLIQYYNGEERAKGNILERFSAQQFPDLHSELNLSSLELGDSALYFCASSVEVSDSPLHFGNGTRLTVT.

The chain couples TRBV6-5 to TRBJ1-5, with a weak D call TRBD1 (6 bases). Germline V CDR1 and CDR2: MNHEY, SVGAGI. Trimming cost V 4 bases and J 4 bases, with 11 bases left between them. The length of the CDR3 is 14 residues. CDR3 nucleotides: TGTGCCAGCAGTTTGACACAGGGAAATCAGCCCCAGCATTTT. Its protein product is CASSLTQGNQPQHF.

V usage is TRBV14 and J usage is TRBJ1-2; D not certain. Trimming stripped 1 base from V and 2 bases from J, with 11 bases between. There are 15 residues in the CDR3. Germline CDR1 SGHDN, CDR2 FVKESK. The CDR3 spells CASSQALAGNYGYTF. The CDR3 DNA reads TGTGCCAGCAGCCAAGCCCTCGCGGGAAACTATGGCTACACCTTC.

V gene TRBV3-1 (or the pseudogene TRBV3-2) combines with J gene TRBJ2-7; TRBD1 matches at 11 bases. V shed 2 bases and J 3 bases; nucleotides not matched to a gene: 3. CDR1 LGHDT and CDR2 YNNKEL come from the germline V gene (reference sequence). This CDR3 spans 15 amino acids. CDR3 in amino acids: CASSQPGQGVYEQYF. DNA for the CDR3: TGTGCCAGCAGCCAACCGGGACAGGGGGTCTACGAGCAGTACTTC.

The CDR3 sequence: CASRGFTGTGQYF. The CDR3 DNA is TGTGCCAGCAGGGGGTTTACGGGAACGGGCCAGTACTTC. The gene calls are TRBV2 and TRBJ2-5, with D possibly TRBD2 on 5 matching bases. The ends were cut back, 6 bases at V and 10 bases at J, with 18 bases in the middle. This CDR3 has 13 amino acids. The germline gives CDR1 SNHLY, CDR2 FYNNEI.

The rearrangement uses TRBV13 and TRBJ2-3; the D gene is possibly TRBD2 (6 bases). Germline loops: CDR1 PRHDT, CDR2 FYEKMQ (reference sequence). V lost 3 bases and J lost 0, with 10 bases in between. The CDR3 length is 15 residues. Here the CDR3 DNA reads TGTGCCAGCAGCTTGCCCGGGGGAAGCACAGATACGCAGTATTTT. Its translation is CASSLPGGSTDTQYF.